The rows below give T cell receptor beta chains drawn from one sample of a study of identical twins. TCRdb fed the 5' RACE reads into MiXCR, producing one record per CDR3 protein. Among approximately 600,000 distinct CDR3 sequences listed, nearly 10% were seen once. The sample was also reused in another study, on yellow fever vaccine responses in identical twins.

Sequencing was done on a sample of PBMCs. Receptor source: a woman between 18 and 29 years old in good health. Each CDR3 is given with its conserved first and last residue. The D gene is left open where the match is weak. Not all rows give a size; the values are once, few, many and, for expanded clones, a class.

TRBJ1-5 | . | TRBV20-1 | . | CSARTGGGGNSNQPQHF | TGCAGTGCTAGGACAGGAGGGGGGGGTAATAGCAATCAGCCCCAGCATTTT
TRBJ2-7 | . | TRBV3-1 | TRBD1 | CASSRSGQGYEQYF | TGTGCCAGCAGCCGTTCGGGACAGGGCTACGAGCAGTACTTC
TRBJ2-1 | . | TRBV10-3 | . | CAISEGDPHNEQFF | TGTGCCATCAGTGAGGGAGACCCACACAATGAGCAGTTCTTC
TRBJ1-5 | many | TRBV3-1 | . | CASSYGSLSNQPQHF | TGTGCCAGCAGCTACGGATCCTTGAGCAATCAGCCCCAGCATTTT
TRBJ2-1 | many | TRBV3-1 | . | CASSQTYGTVYNEQFF | TGTGCCAGCAGCCAGACCTATGGCACTGTGTACAATGAGCAGTTCTTC
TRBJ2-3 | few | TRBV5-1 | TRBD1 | CASSRTGQGYTDTQYF | TGCGCCAGCAGCAGGACGGGACAGGGCTACACAGATACGCAGTATTTT
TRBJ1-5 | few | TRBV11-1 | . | CASSLFTSRGNQPQHF | TGTGCCAGCAGCTTATTTACGTCCAGGGGCAATCAGCCCCAGCATTTT
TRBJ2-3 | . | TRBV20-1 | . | CSARDRPSHSTDTQYF | TGCAGTGCTAGAGATCGGCCCTCACACAGCACAGATACGCAGTATTTT
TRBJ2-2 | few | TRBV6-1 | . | CASSAGLGTGELFF | TGTGCCAGCAGTGCTGGGTTGGGGACCGGGGAGCTGTTTTTT
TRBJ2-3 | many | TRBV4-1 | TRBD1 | CASSQIPGQGLTDTQYF | TGCGCCAGCAGCCAGATACCGGGACAGGGCCTCACAGATACGCAGTATTTT
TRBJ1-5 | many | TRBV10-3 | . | CAISGDGERNQPQHF | TGTGCCATCAGTGGGGACGGGGAAAGGAATCAGCCCCAGCATTTT
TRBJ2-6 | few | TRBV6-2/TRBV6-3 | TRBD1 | CASSYVPGQPSGANVLTF | TGTGCCAGCAGTTACGTACCGGGACAGCCCTCCGGGGCCAACGTCCTGACTTTC
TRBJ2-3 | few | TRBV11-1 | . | CASSLDGVSTDTQYF | TGTGCCAGCAGCTTAGACGGAGTCAGCACAGATACGCAGTATTTT
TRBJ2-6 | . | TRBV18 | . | CATPTDTLWGANVLTF | TGTGCCACCCCGACAGACACCTTGTGGGGGGCCAACGTCCTGACTTTC
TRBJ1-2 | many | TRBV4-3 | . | CASSQGRFSTDYGYTF | TGCGCCAGCAGCCAAGGCCGGTTTTCTACTGACTATGGCTACACCTTC
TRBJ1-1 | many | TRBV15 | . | CATSRGGGNTEAFF | TGTGCCACCAGCAGAGGCGGGGGAAACACTGAAGCTTTCTTT
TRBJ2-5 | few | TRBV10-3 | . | CAISAAEETQYF | TGTGCCATCAGTGCGGCCGAGGAGACCCAGTACTTC
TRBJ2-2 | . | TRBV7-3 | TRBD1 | CASSHRGQPNTGELFF | TGTGCCAGCAGCCACCGGGGACAGCCGAACACCGGGGAGCTGTTTTTT
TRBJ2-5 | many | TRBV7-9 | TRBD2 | CASSIFGLADEETQYF | TGTGCCAGCAGCATTTTCGGACTAGCGGATGAAGAGACCCAGTACTTC
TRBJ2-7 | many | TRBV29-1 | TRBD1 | CSGTQGARAEQYF | TGCAGCGGCACACAGGGGGCGAGAGCCGAGCAGTACTTC
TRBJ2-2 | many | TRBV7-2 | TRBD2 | CASSKGLAGAWGGELFF | TGTGCCAGCAGCAAGGGACTAGCGGGAGCCTGGGGCGGGGAGCTGTTTTTT
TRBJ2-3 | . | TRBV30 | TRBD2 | CAWSTRLAGVSDTQYF | TGTGCCTGGAGTACGCGCCTAGCGGGAGTCTCAGATACGCAGTATTTT
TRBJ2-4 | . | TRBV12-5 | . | CASGPGTPADIQYF | TGTGCTAGTGGTCCTGGGACACCGGCGGACATTCAGTACTTC
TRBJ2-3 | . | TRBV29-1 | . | CSVEAGSADTQYF | TGCAGCGTTGAGGCCGGGAGCGCAGATACGCAGTATTTT
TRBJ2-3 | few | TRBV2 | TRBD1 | CASRETGGPTDTQYF | TGTGCCAGCAGGGAAACAGGGGGCCCTACAGATACGCAGTATTTT
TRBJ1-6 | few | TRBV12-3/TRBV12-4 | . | CASSLSGLYSPLHF | TGTGCCAGCAGTTTATCTGGGTTGTATTCACCCCTCCACTTT
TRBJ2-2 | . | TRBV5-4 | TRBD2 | CASSSPLAGDLTNTGELFF | TGTGCCAGCAGCTCCCCACTAGCGGGGGATCTCACGAACACCGGGGAGCTGTTTTTT
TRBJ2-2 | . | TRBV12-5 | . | CASCLDLANTGELFF | TGTGCCAGCTGCTTAGACTTAGCGAACACCGGGGAGCTGTTTTTT
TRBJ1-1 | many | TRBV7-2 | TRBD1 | CASSGGTGEMTAFF | TGTGCCAGCAGCGGAGGGACAGGGGAGATGACGGCTTTCTTT
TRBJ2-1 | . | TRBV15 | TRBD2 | CATTYLTSGPSNNEQFF | TGTGCCACCACCTACCTGACTAGCGGACCATCTAACAATGAGCAGTTCTTC
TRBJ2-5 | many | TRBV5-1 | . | CASSLGPPRGETQYF | TGCGCCAGCAGCTTGGGACCGCCGAGGGGAGAGACCCAGTACTTC
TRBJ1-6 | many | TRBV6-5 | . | CASSYSGAGGSPLHF | TGTGCCAGCAGTTACAGCGGGGCCGGGGGTTCACCCCTCCACTTT
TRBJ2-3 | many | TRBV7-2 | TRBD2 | CASSAIAGGGTDTQYF | TGTGCCAGCAGCGCCATAGCGGGAGGAGGTACAGATACGCAGTATTTT
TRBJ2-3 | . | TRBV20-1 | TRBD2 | CSARGLAGELLLTQYF | TGCAGTGCTAGAGGTCTAGCGGGGGAGCTACTTCTTACGCAGTATTTT
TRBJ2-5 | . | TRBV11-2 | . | CASSFMGAGETQYF | TGTGCCAGCAGCTTCATGGGGGCCGGGGAGACCCAGTACTTC
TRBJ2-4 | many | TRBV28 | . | CASSSLGHQGNIQYF | TGTGCCAGCAGTTCCCTGGGACACCAAGGCAACATTCAGTACTTC
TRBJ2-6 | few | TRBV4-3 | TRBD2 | CASSQATSGLSSGANVLTF | TGCGCCAGCAGCCAAGCGACTAGCGGGCTTAGCTCTGGGGCCAACGTCCTGACTTTC
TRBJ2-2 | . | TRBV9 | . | CASSVALAAHTGELFF | TGTGCCAGCAGCGTAGCTTTGGCAGCACATACCGGGGAGCTGTTTTTT
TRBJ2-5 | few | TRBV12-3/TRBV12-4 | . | CASSNSETQYF | TGTGCCAGCAGCAACTCAGAGACCCAGTACTTC
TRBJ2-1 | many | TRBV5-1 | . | CASKGSLDNEQFF | TGCGCCAGCAAGGGGTCCCTGGACAATGAGCAGTTCTTC
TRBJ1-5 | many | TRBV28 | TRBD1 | CASSWYRGNQPQHF | TGTGCCAGCAGTTGGTACAGGGGGAATCAGCCCCAGCATTTT
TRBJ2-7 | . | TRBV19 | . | CASSMDGTYEQYF | TGTGCCAGTAGTATGGATGGAACCTACGAGCAGTACTTC
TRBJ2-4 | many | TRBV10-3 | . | CAISHPSAKNIQYF | TGTGCCATCAGTCACCCCTCAGCCAAAAACATTCAGTACTTC